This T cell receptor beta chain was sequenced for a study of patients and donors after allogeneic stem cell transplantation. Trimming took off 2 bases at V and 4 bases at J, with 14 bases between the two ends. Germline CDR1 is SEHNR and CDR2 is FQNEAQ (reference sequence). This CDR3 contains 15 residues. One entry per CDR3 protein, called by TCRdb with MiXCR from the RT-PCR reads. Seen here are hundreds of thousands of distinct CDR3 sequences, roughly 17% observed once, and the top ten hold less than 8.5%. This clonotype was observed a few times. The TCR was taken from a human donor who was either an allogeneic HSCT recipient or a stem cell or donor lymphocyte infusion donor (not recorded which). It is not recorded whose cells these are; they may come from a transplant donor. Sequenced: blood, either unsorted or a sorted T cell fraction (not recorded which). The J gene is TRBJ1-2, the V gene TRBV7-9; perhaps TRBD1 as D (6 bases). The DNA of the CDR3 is TGTGCCAGCAGCTTAAACGTAGACAGGAGCTATGGCTACACCTTC. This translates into CASSLNVDRSYGYTF.